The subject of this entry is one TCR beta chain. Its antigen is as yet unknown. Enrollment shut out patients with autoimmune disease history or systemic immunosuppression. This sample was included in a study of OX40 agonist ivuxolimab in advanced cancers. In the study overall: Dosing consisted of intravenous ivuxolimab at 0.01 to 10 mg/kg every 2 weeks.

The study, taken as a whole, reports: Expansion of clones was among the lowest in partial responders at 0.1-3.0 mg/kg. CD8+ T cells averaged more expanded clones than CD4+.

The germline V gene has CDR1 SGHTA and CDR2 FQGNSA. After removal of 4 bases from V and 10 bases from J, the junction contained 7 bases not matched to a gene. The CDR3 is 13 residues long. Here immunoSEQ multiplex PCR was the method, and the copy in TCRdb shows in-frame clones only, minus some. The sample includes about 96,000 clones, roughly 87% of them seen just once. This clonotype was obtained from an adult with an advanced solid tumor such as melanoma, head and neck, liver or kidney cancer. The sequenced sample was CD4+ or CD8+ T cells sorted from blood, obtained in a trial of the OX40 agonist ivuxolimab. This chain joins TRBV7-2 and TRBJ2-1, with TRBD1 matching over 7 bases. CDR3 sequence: CASSSTGTDEQFF. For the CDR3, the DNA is TGTGCCAGCAGCTCAACCGGGACAGACGAGCAGTTCTTC.